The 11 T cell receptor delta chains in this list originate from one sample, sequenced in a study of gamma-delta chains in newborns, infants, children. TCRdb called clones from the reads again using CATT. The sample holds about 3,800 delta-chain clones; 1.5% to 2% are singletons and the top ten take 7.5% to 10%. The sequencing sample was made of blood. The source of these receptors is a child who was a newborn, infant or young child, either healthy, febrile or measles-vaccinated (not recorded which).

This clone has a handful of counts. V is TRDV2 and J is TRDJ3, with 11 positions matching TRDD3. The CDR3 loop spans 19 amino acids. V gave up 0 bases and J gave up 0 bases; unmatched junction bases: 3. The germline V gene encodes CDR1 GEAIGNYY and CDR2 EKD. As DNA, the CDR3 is TGTGCCTGTGACACCGGAACTGGGGGATACTCCTGGGACACCCGACAGATGTTTTTC. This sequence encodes CACDTGTGGYSWDTRQMFF.

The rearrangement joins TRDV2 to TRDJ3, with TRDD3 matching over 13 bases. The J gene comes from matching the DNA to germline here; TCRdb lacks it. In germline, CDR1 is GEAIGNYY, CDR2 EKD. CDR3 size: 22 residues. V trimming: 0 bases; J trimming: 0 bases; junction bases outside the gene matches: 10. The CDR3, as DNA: TGTGCCTGTGACACCGGCGGACTGGGGGATACGCGAAGCTCCTGGGACACCCGACAGATGTTTTTC. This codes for CACDTGGLGDTRSSWDTRQMFF.

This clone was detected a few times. DNA for the CDR3: TGTGCTCTTGGGGAACTAACCCTACTGGGGGATACTGGACTCATCTTT. It is translated as CALGELTLLGDTGLIF. The V call is TRDV1, the J call TRDJ1, with 12 positions matching TRDD3. CDR1 is TSWWSYY, CDR2 QGS, per germline. V shed 0 bases and J 10 bases; nucleotides not matched to a gene: 9. This CDR3 comprises 16 residues.

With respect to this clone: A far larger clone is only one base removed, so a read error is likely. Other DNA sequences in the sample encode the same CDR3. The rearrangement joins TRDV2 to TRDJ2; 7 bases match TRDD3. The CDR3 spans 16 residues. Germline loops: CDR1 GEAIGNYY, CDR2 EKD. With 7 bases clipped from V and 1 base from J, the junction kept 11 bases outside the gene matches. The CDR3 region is CACDPEGYSLTAQLFF. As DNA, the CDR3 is TGTGCCTGCGACCCGGAGGGATACAGTTTGACAGCACAACTCTTCTTT.

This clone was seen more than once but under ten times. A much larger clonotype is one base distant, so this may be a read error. CDR3 sequence: CALRLLGDRWYLTAQLFF. For the CDR3, the DNA is TGTGCCTTACGGCTTCTGGGGGATAGGTGGTATTTGACAGCACAACTCTTCTTT. This sequence joins TRDV3 and TRDJ2; the match to TRDD3 covers 10 bases. CDR3 size: 18 residues. Germline lookup yields CDR1 TVYSNPD and CDR2 GDNSRS (reference sequence). V shed 3 bases and J 1 base; nucleotides not matched to a gene: 14.

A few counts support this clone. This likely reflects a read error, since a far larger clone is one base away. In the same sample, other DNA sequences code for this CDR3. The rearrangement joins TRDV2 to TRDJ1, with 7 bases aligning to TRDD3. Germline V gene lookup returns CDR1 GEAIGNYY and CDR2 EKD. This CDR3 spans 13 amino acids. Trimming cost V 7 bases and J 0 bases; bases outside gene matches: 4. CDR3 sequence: CACRLGNTDKLIF. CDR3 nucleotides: TGTGCCTGCCGACTGGGGAACACCGATAAACTCATCTTT.

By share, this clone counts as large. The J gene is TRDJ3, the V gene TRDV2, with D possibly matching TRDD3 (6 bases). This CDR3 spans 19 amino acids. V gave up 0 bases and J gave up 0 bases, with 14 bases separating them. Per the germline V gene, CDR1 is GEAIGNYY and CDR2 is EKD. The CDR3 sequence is CACDTAGGPGSWDTRQMFF. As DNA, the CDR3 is TGTGCCTGTGACACCGCGGGGGGACCAGGCTCCTGGGACACCCGACAGATGTTTTTC.

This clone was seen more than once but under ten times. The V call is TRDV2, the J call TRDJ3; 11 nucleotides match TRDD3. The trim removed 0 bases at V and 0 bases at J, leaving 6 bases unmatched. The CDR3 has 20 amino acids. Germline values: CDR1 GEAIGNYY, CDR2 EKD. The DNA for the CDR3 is TGTGCCTGTGACACCGTGCCTACTGGGGGATACTCCTGGGACACCCGACAGATGTTTTTC. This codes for CACDTVPTGGYSWDTRQMFF.

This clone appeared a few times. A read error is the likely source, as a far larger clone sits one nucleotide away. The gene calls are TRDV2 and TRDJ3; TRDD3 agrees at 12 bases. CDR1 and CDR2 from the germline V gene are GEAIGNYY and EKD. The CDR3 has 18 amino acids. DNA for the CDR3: TGTGCCTGTGACACCGTACTGGGGGATACCTGGGACACCCGACAGATATTTTTC. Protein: CACDTVLGDTWDTRQIFF.

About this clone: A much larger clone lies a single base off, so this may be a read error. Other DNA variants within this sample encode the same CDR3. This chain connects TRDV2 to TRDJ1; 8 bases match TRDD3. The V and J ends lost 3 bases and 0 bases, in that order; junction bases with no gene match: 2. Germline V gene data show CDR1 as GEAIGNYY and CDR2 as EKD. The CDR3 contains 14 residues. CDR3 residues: CACDRLGDTDKLIF. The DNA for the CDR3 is TGTGCCTGTGACCGACTGGGGGACACCGATAAACTCATCTTT.

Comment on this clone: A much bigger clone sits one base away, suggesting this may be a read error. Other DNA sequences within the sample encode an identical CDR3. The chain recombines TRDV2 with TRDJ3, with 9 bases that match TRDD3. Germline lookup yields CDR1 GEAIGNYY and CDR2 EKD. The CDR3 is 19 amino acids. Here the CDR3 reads CACDRLGDPSSWDTRQMFF. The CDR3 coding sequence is TGCGCCTGTGACCGCCTGGGGGATCCCAGCTCCTGGGACACCCGACAGATGTTTTTC.